This T cell receptor (beta chain) was sequenced in a study of identical twins. This clonotype was picked up a small number of times. In TCRdb, the 5' RACE reads were re-called with MiXCR into one record per CDR3 protein. The sample shows fewer than 450,000 distinct CDR3 sequences, approximately 10% of them seen only once. The receptor was isolated from a woman aged 50 to 60 in good health. Sequenced material: naive T cells sorted from blood.

CDR3 nucleotides: TGCAGTGCTAACAGGGGAGGGGATGAAAAACTGTTTTTT. Its protein product is CSANRGGDEKLFF. The chain links TRBV20-1 to TRBJ1-4; TRBD1 agrees at 7 bases. The CDR3 runs to 13 residues. J gave up 6 bases and V 4 bases, and 5 bases lay outside the gene matches. CDR1 is DFQATT, CDR2 SNEGSKA, per germline (reference sequence).